Shown below are 32 T cell receptor beta chains from a single sample sequenced in a study of vaccination and CD4 T cells after COVID-19. No antigen has been identified for these receptors. The Oncomine TCR Beta short-read assay generated sequence data from the DNA of cultured CD4+ T cells. MiXCR, run by TCRdb on the PCR reads, gives a single entry per CDR3 protein. Of over 9,500 distinct CDR3 sequences in the sample, 50% to 60% were seen once. Treatment indicated: approximately 11-day PBMC culture with coronavirus spike peptide pools or control peptides (ViraFEST assay). The specimen sequenced was CD4+ T cells from blood, cultured in vitro. Receptors were obtained from a human donor who had recovered from COVID-19.

This sequence joins TRBV7-6 and TRBJ1-3; D unresolved. The germline gives CDR1 SGHVS, CDR2 FNYEAQ. This CDR3 is built from 15 residues. V dropped 0 bases and J dropped 4 bases, with 10 bases sitting between them. The CDR3 sequence: CASSLAAIQGNTIYF. For the CDR3, the DNA is TGTGCCAGCAGCTTAGCCGCCATACAAGGAAACACCATATATTTT. Complete variable domain (other parts from reference TRBV7-6 and TRBJ1-3): GAGVSQSPRYKVTKRGQDVALRCDPISGHVSLYWYRQALGQGPEFLTYFNYEAQQDKSGLPNDRFSAERPEGSISTLTIQRTEQRDSAMYRCASSLAAIQGNTIYFGEGSWLTVV.

V gene TRBV6-5 combines with J gene TRBJ2-2; 9 nucleotides match TRBD1. CDR3 length equals 19 residues. With 2 bases clipped from V and 4 bases from J, the junction kept 14 bases outside the gene matches. Germline CDR1 MNHEY, CDR2 SVGAGI. The CDR3 coding sequence is TGTGCCAGCAGTTACCGGGGGACAGGGACCATTACAACCACCGGGGAGCTGTTTTTT. Translation gives CASSYRGTGTITTTGELFF.

This chain joins TRBV6-1 and TRBJ2-7; D may be TRBD1 or TRBD2 (5 bases each). The CDR3 totals 15 residues. Looked up from germline, CDR1 is MNHNS and CDR2 is SASEGT. The ends were cut back, 6 bases at V and 0 bases at J, with 15 bases in the middle. CDR3 amino acids: CASSRTRDGSYEQYF. The CDR3 DNA follows: TGTGCCAGCAGCCGTACCAGGGACGGCTCCTACGAGCAGTACTTC.

This clonotype was counted only a few times. CDR3 residues: CASSAGGLAKNIQYF. The CDR3 DNA reads as TGTGCCAGCAGTGCAGGGGGACTAGCCAAAAACATTCAGTACTTC. This chain links TRBV28 with TRBJ2-4; D might be TRBD1 (7 bases). V lost 5 bases and J 0 bases, leaving 11 bases between the germline ends. Germline CDR1 reads MDHEN; CDR2 reads SYDVKM. The CDR3 length is 15 residues.

The table lists this clonotype with a count of one. V usage is TRBV7-9 and J usage is TRBJ2-7, with D perhaps matching TRBD1 (6 bases). V was shortened by 2 bases and J by 1 base, with 12 bases between the two germline ends. This CDR3 has 15 amino acids. Looked up from germline, CDR1 is SEHNR and CDR2 is FQNEAQ (reference sequence). CDR3 sequence reads: CASSLLIQGSYEQYF. In DNA, the CDR3 is TGTGCCAGCAGCTTATTAATACAGGGATCCTACGAGCAGTACTTC.

This clonotype has a single count. This chain connects TRBV28 to TRBJ1-2; D gene unclear. With 2 bases removed from V and 3 bases from J, the gap between germline ends came to 13 bases. The CDR3 extends over 15 amino acids. From germline, CDR1 is MDHEN and CDR2 SYDVKM. CDR3 loop: CASSLRNSLYYGYTF. CDR3 DNA sequence: TGTGCCAGCAGTTTAAGAAACAGCCTTTACTATGGCTACACCTTC.

The chain joins TRBV7-2 to TRBJ2-2, with D tentatively TRBD2 (5 bases). CDR1 is SGHTA and CDR2 is FQGNSA in the germline V gene. Trimming took off 5 bases at V and 8 bases at J, with 18 bases between the two ends. This CDR3 is 15 amino acids long. CDR3 in amino acids: CASSPPGKPWGELFF. The CDR3, as DNA: TGTGCCAGCAGCCCCCCGGGAAAACCGTGGGGGGAGCTGTTTTTT.

The rearrangement joins TRBV29-1 to TRBJ2-3, with 10 bases lining up with TRBD1. The V gene end was trimmed by 6 bases and the J gene end by 6 bases; junction bases not matched to a gene: 9. Germline values: CDR1 SQVTM, CDR2 ANQGSEA. This CDR3 region has 14 residues. The CDR3 is CSVSGTGAPDTQYF. DNA for the CDR3: TGCAGCGTCTCGGGGACAGGGGCCCCGGATACGCAGTATTTT.

As concerns this clonotype: At one end, the junction sequence differs from germline, possibly due to a read error. The chain links TRBV24-1 to TRBJ2-6; TRBD1 is a possible D gene (5 bases). The CDR3 is made up of 17 amino acids. The V gene's germline CDR1 is KGHDR and CDR2 SFDVKD. CDR3 loop: CATSADSTYSGANVLTF. CDR3 in DNA: TGTGCCACCAGTGCCGACAGCACCTACTCTGGGGCTAACGTCCTGACTTTC.

This chain connects TRBV7-9 to TRBJ2-5; 8 positions agree with TRBD1. The junction had 4 bases not matched to a gene; V was cut back by 0 bases and J by 4 bases. Germline V CDR1 and CDR2: SEHNR, FQNEAQ (reference sequence). The CDR3 is 15 residues long. The CDR3 loop reads CASSLASDRGETQYF. The CDR3, as DNA: TGTGCCAGCAGCTTAGCTTCCGACAGGGGAGAGACCCAGTACTTC.

DNA of the CDR3: TGTGCCAGCAGCTGGAGACAGGGAGACAATGAGCAGTTCTTC. Amino acids: CASSWRQGDNEQFF. The chain carries TRBV7-2 and TRBJ2-1; TRBD1 agrees at 7 bases. The CDR3 spans 14 residues. Germline CDR1 SGHTA, CDR2 FQGNSA. The V and J ends lost 4 bases and 5 bases, in that order; junction bases with no gene match: 5.

V is TRBV11-3 and J is TRBJ2-3; D is uncertain. V lost 4 bases and J lost 2, with 10 bases in between. The V gene's germline CDR1 is SGHNT and CDR2 YENEEA. This CDR3 region has 14 residues. The DNA for the CDR3 is TGTGCCAGCAGCTCAACCCAGGCCACAGATACGCAGTATTTT. Its translation: CASSSTQATDTQYF.

In its sample, this clonotype was seen a few times. The chain links TRBV11-1 to TRBJ1-5; unclear D gene. The CDR3 length is 16 residues. V lost 3 bases and J 5 bases, leaving 17 bases between the germline ends. The germline V gene encodes CDR1 SGHAT and CDR2 FQDESV (reference sequence). DNA of the CDR3: TGTGCCAGCAGCTTGAGACCGACGTCGAGCCATCAGCCCCAGCATTTT. It yields the protein CASSLRPTSSHQPQHF.

CDR3 amino acids: CASSTRQRHEQYF. Here the CDR3 DNA reads TGTGCCAGCAGCACTCGACAGAGGCACGAGCAGTACTTC. V and J are TRBV7-2 and TRBJ2-7; TRBD1 is a possible D gene (5 bases). The CDR3 spans 13 residues. Germline V CDR1 and CDR2: SGHTA, FQGNSA. Between the trimmed V and J ends, which lost 5 bases and 5 bases, there was a span of 13 bases.

This sequence joins TRBV7-8 and TRBJ1-1; a weak D match, TRBD1 (6 bases). Trimming took off 5 bases at V and 4 bases at J, with 17 bases between the two ends. CDR1 is SGHVS, CDR2 FQNEAQ, per germline. The CDR3 consists of 15 residues. The CDR3 bases are TGTGCCAGCAGCCAGCGGGAGGGGGAGGGCACTGAAGCTTTCTTT. Protein product: CASSQREGEGTEAFF.

This chain links TRBV5-5 with TRBJ2-1; TRBD1 agrees at 7 bases. Germline CDR1 is SGHKS and CDR2 is YYEKEE (reference sequence). The CDR3 totals 14 residues. Trimming removed 4 bases from V and 8 bases from J; junction bases left unmatched: 9. The CDR3 reads CASSRLTGSDEQFF. The CDR3 DNA follows: TGTGCCAGCAGCCGCCTGACAGGGTCGGATGAGCAGTTCTTC.

A few counts support this clonotype. The J gene is TRBJ1-5, the V gene TRBV6-1; the D gene is possibly TRBD1 (6 bases). CDR1 is MNHNS and CDR2 is SASEGT in the germline V gene. This CDR3 is 16 amino acids long. The V end was cut by 3 bases, the J end by 2 bases, with 14 bases between. The CDR3 protein is CASSDPPGAGNQPQHF. The CDR3 coding sequence is TGTGCCAGCAGTGATCCCCCGGGGGCCGGCAATCAGCCCCAGCATTTT.

This clonotype occurred a few times. The rearrangement links TRBV6-4 to TRBJ2-1; maybe TRBD2 (5 bases). V was shortened by 5 bases and J by 1 base, with 6 bases between the two germline ends. The germline gives CDR1 MRHNA, CDR2 SNTAGT. The CDR3 is 13 amino acids. CDR3 region: CASSWTSYNEQFF. In DNA, the CDR3 is TGTGCCAGCAGTTGGACTTCCTACAATGAGCAGTTCTTC.

The rearrangement uses TRBV7-2 and TRBJ2-1; 7 bases are a match to TRBD2. The CDR3 runs 14 residues. Germline-derived CDR1 and CDR2 are SGHTA and FQGNSA. The V and J ends lost 0 bases and 10 bases, in that order; junction bases with no gene match: 6. The CDR3 region has the DNA TGTGCCAGCAGCTTAGCGCTCGCTAGCGGCGAGCAGTTCTTC. This codes for CASSLALASGEQFF.

This clonotype is termed medium-sized. CDR3 region: CASSLQGFGTQYF. In DNA form, the CDR3 reads TGTGCCAGCAGTTTACAGGGCTTCGGGACCCAGTACTTC. The chain joins TRBV28 to TRBJ2-5; TRBD1 might be the D (5 bases). The CDR3 has 13 amino acids. The V gene lost 2 bases and the J gene lost 7 bases, with 11 bases spanning the gap. Germline V gene data show CDR1 as MDHEN and CDR2 as SYDVKM. The whole variable domain, remainder taken from reference TRBV28 and TRBJ2-5, is DVKVTQSSRYLVKRTGEKVFLECVQDMDHENMFWYRQDPGLGLRLIYFSYDVKMKEKGDIPEGYSVSREKKERFSLILESASTNQTSMYLCASSLQGFGTQYFGPGTRLLVL.

V and J are TRBV10-3 and TRBJ1-2; 9 nucleotides match TRBD1. Per germline, CDR1 ENHRY and CDR2 SYGVKD. The CDR3 is 18 amino acids. J was trimmed by 0 bases and V by 4 bases; bases with no gene match: 12. In DNA, the CDR3 is TGTGCCATCAGTGCAACTTCCGGACAGGGGAGCACTAACTATGGCTACACCTTC. It translates to CAISATSGQGSTNYGYTF.

The chain uses TRBV6-2 or TRBV6-3 and TRBJ2-2; D ambiguous. CDR1 is MNHEY, CDR2 SVGEGT, per germline. There are 12 residues in the CDR3. V was cut by 6 bases and J by 7 bases, with 9 bases left in between. CDR3 sequence (DNA): TGTGCCAGCAGGAGCTTAGACGGGGAGCTGTTTTTT. It encodes CASRSLDGELFF.

Judged by abundance, this clonotype is medium-sized (0.01 to 0.1%). The J gene is TRBJ1-5, the V gene TRBV7-8; tentatively, D is TRBD1 (6 bases). The CDR3 is 16 residues long. Per germline, CDR1 SGHVS and CDR2 FQNEAQ. Trimming cost V 4 bases and J 2 bases, with 15 bases left between them. The CDR3 DNA follows: TGTGCCAGCAGCTCCCCAGGTGGACAGCGCAATCAGCCCCAGCATTTT. Protein product: CASSSPGGQRNQPQHF.

This clonotype has a handful of counts. The chain is built from TRBV11-3 and TRBJ2-5; TRBD2 matches at 9 bases. Germline lookup yields CDR1 SGHNT and CDR2 YENEEA. This CDR3 contains 17 residues. J gave up 1 base and V 0 bases, and 6 bases lay outside the gene matches. CDR3 residues: CASSLDGPAGGQETQYF. In DNA form, the CDR3 reads TGTGCCAGCAGCTTAGATGGGCCAGCGGGAGGCCAAGAGACCCAGTACTTC.

J is TRBJ2-7 and V is TRBV28; perhaps TRBD2 as D (5 bases). The CDR3 covers 14 residues. V was pared by 7 bases and J by 0 bases, with 13 bases between. Germline V gene sequence: CDR1 MDHEN, CDR2 SYDVKM. CDR3 protein: CASMPRGSSYEQYF. In DNA form, the CDR3 reads TGTGCCAGCATGCCTCGGGGTAGCTCCTACGAGCAGTACTTC. Filled out from reference TRBV28 and TRBJ2-7, the complete variable domain reads DVKVTQSSRYLVKRTGEKVFLECVQDMDHENMFWYRQDPGLGLRLIYFSYDVKMKEKGDIPEGYSVSREKKERFSLILESASTNQTSMYLCASMPRGSSYEQYFGPGTRLTVT.

The chain couples TRBV12-3 or TRBV12-4 to TRBJ2-7, with D perhaps TRBD2 (6 bases). Trimming pared 6 bases from V and 2 bases from J, leaving 8 bases between. The CDR3 length is 12 residues. CDR3 coding DNA: TGTGCCAGCAGGGGACTGGCCTACGAGCAGTACTTC. Encoded protein: CASRGLAYEQYF.

This clonotype turned up a few times. The chain links TRBV20-1 to TRBJ2-3; 10 positions match TRBD1. The CDR3 totals 15 residues. Germline V lookup: CDR1 DFQATT, CDR2 SNEGSKA (reference sequence). V lost 0 bases, J lost 5 bases, and 5 bases stayed unmatched. In DNA, the CDR3 is TGCAGTGCTAGAGACCCGGACAGGGGGAAAGATACGCAGTATTTT. It yields the protein CSARDPDRGKDTQYF.

The chain joins TRBV27 to TRBJ2-2; D is perhaps TRBD1 or TRBD2 (6 bases each). Per the germline V gene, CDR1 is MNHEY and CDR2 is SMNVEV (reference sequence). V dropped 2 bases and J dropped 6 bases, with 16 bases sitting between them. This CDR3 has 16 residues. The CDR3 DNA reads as TGTGCCAGCAGTTTAAGGGGGGACTCGGGCCCCGGGGAGCTGTTTTTT. Protein product: CASSLRGDSGPGELFF.

The genes are TRBV20-1 and TRBJ2-2; D not certain. This CDR3 comprises 13 residues. Germline lookup yields CDR1 DFQATT and CDR2 SNEGSKA (reference sequence). V was pared by 0 bases and J by 8 bases, with 10 bases between. The CDR3 DNA is TGCAGTGCTAGAGATCATATCGCTGGGGAGCTGTTTTTT. Encoded protein: CSARDHIAGELFF.

The V gene is TRBV18, the J gene TRBJ2-3; D tentatively fits TRBD1 or TRBD2 (5 bases each). The CDR3 has 15 amino acids. Germline CDR1 is KGHSH and CDR2 is LQKENI. The V gene lost 2 bases and the J gene lost 0 bases, with 9 bases spanning the gap. The CDR3 sequence is CASSPFRDSTDTQYF. The CDR3 nucleotides are TGTGCCAGCTCACCATTCCGGGACAGCACAGATACGCAGTATTTT.

V usage is TRBV7-9 and J usage is TRBJ1-1, with unresolved D. Germline values: CDR1 SEHNR, CDR2 FQNEAQ (reference sequence). The CDR3 has 13 amino acids. V was trimmed by 1 base and J by 4 bases, leaving 7 bases between them. CDR3: CASSLGSGTEAFF. The CDR3 nucleotides are TGTGCCAGCAGCTTAGGCAGTGGCACTGAAGCTTTCTTT.

V is TRBV20-1 and J is TRBJ2-3, with no clear D. Looked up from germline, CDR1 is DFQATT and CDR2 is SNEGSKA (reference sequence). Trimming took off 0 bases at V and 1 base at J, with 5 bases between the two ends. The CDR3 covers 13 residues. CDR3 in DNA: TGCAGTGCTAGAGAAATGGGCACAGATACGCAGTATTTT. This translates into CSAREMGTDTQYF.